This T cell receptor beta chain originates from a study of shared clonotypes between healthy human individuals. Overall study findings and caveats: Generally, naive subsets (rather than memory subsets) showed larger estimated richness. Researchers sampled only blood; tissue repertoires likely differ.

Per the original data handling: Without quality scores, immunoSEQ junctional reads could not be filtered like full-length reads. The assay was immunoSEQ multiplex PCR, and TCRdb's table has in-frame clones only and misses some. V, J and clone size are taken as reported in that table, and D and trimming were inferred from the DNA itself. The sample has roughly 2,000,000 clones, roughly 93% seen once. CD45RO-negative CD8 cells positively selected for CCR7 made up the naive population, which excluded terminally differentiated effector memory CD45RA+ cells. The CDR3 loop spans 16 amino acids. CDR1 is MNHEY and CDR2 is SMNVEV in the germline V gene (reference sequence). The V and J ends lost 2 bases and 0 bases respectively, with 11 bases between them. For this clone: Its antigen is not known.

The sample comprised naive CD8+ T cells from PBMCs. The source is a man younger than 35 in good health. Some clones in this sample may be carry-over from other donors' samples. The chain uses TRBV27 and TRBJ2-1, with D possibly TRBD2 on 5 matching bases. CDR3 loop: CASSLSGPSSYNEQFF. DNA for the CDR3: TGTGCCAGCAGTTTAAGCGGACCGAGCTCCTACAATGAGCAGTTCTTC.